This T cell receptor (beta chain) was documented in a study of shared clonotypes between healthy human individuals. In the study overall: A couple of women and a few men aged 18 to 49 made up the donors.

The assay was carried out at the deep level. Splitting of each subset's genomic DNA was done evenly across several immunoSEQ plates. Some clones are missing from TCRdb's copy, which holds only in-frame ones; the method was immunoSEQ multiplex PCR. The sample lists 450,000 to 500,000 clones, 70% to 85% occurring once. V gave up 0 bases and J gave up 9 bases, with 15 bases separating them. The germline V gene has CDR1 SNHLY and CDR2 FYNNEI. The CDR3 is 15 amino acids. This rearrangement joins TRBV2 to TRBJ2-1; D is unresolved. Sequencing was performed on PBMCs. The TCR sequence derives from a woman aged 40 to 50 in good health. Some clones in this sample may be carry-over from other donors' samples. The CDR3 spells CASSEANAPGSEQFF. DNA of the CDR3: TGTGCCAGCAGTGAAGCTAACGCCCCCGGGTCTGAGCAGTTCTTC.